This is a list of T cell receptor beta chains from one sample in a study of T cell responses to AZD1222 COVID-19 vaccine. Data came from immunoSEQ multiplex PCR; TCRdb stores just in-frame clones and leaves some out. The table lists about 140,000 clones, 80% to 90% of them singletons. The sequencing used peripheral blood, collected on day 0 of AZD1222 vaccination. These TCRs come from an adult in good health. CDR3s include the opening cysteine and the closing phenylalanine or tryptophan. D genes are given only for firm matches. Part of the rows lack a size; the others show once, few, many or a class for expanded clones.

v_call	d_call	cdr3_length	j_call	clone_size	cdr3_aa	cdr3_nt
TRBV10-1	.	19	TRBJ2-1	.	CASSESTPRGSTGYNEQFF	TGCGCCAGCAGTGAGTCGACACCACGGGGCTCTACGGGCTACAATGAGCAGTTCTTC
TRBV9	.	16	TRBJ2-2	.	CASSVDAGLNTGELFF	TGTGCCAGCAGCGTAGACGCAGGGCTCAACACCGGGGAGCTGTTTTTT
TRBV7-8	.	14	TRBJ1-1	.	CASSLGRKGTEAFF	TGTGCCAGCAGCTTAGGAAGGAAGGGGACTGAAGCTTTCTTT
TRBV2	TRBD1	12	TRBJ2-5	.	CASTNRGETQYF	TGTGCCAGCACCAACAGGGGAGAGACCCAGTACTTC
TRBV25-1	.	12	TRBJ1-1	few	CASMEGVTEAFF	TGTGCCAGCATGGAGGGGGTCACTGAAGCTTTCTTT
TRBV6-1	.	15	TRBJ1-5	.	CASSERQNSNQPQHF	TGTGCCAGCAGTGAAAGACAGAATAGCAATCAGCCCCAGCATTTT
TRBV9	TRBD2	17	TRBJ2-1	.	CASSGPIAGGLGNEQFF	TGTGCCAGCAGCGGACCCATAGCGGGAGGTCTGGGGAATGAGCAGTTCTTC
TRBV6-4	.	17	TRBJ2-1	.	CASSDRGGSSSYNEQFF	TGTGCCAGCAGTGACCGAGGCGGGTCTAGCTCCTACAATGAGCAGTTCTTC
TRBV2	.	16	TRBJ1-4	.	CASSKRAGPTNEKLFF	TGTGCCAGCAGTAAGCGGGCAGGGCCAACTAATGAAAAACTGTTTTTT
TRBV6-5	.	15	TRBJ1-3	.	CASSYRSGTGNTIYF	TGTGCCAGCAGTTACCGATCGGGAACAGGAAACACCATATATTTT
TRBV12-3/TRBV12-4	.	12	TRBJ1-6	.	CASRGWGSPLHF	TGTGCCAGCAGGGGATGGGGCTCACCCCTCCACTTT
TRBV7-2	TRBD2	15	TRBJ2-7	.	CASSLSGLAKVEQYF	TGTGCCAGCAGCCTCTCGGGACTAGCGAAAGTCGAGCAGTACTTC
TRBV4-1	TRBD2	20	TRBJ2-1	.	CASSQAPGLAGAGAYNEQFF	TGCGCCAGCAGCCAAGCACCGGGACTAGCGGGAGCGGGTGCTTACAATGAGCAGTTCTTC
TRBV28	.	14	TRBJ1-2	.	CASSRRTVNYGYTF	TGTGCCAGCAGCCGACGGACAGTAAACTATGGCTACACCTTC
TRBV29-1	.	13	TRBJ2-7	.	CSGVAGPTYEQYF	TGCAGCGGGGTGGCAGGGCCCACCTACGAGCAGTACTTC
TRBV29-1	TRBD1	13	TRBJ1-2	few	CSVDVTGNYGYTF	TGCAGCGTTGACGTGACAGGGAACTATGGCTACACCTTC
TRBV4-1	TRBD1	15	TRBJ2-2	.	CASRQTGGASGELFF	TGCGCCAGCAGACAAACAGGGGGCGCTTCCGGGGAGCTGTTTTTT
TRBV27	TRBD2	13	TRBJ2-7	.	CASRTSGSYEQYF	TGTGCCAGCAGGACTAGCGGGTCCTACGAGCAGTACTTC
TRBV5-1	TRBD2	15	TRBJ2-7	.	CASSSLAGGSYEQYF	TGCGCCAGCAGCTCCCTAGCGGGCGGATCCTACGAGCAGTACTTC
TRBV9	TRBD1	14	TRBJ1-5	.	CASSVTGGDQPQHF	TGTGCCAGCAGCGTGACAGGGGGCGACCAGCCCCAGCATTTT
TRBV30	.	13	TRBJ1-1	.	CAWSFGWNTEAFF	TGTGCCTGGAGCTTTGGCTGGAACACTGAAGCTTTCTTT
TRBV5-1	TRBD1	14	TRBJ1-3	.	CASKGTVSGNTIYF	TGCGCCAGCAAGGGGACAGTCTCTGGAAACACCATATATTTT
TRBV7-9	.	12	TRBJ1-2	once	CASSLRGDGYTF	TGTGCCAGCAGCTTACGGGGGGATGGCTACACCTTC